These T cell receptor beta chains were read from a single sample in a study of blood T cell repertoires in COVID-19. Repertoires were generated with immunoSEQ multiplex PCR, while TCRdb's copy carries only in-frame clones and drops some. This sample has about 260,000 clones, with 70% to 85% found just once. Sequences were obtained from peripheral blood. Receptor source: a woman aged 80 or over with acute or convalescent COVID-19. Each CDR3 is given with its conserved first and last residue.

V,length,CDR3
TRBV5-1,12,CASSLEGETQYF
TRBV6-2/TRBV6-3,15,CASSSAGTGDSPLHF
TRBV27,13,CASGEGGGYGYTF
TRBV12-3/TRBV12-4,12,CASSTGVDEQYF
TRBV5-4,14,CASSLGTADEKLFF
TRBV11-2,12,CASGRSGNTIYF
TRBV7-2,11,CASSLVSEQFF
TRBV4-2,14,CASSQEPLLRGYTF
TRBV19,17,CASSTGQGRLSGNTIYF
TRBV4-3,17,CASSEVAAGTLYNEQFF
TRBV9,15,CASSVSGLTYNEQFF
TRBV27,13,CASSLRPYQPQHF
TRBV30,17,CASRPPSSGRYTDTQYF
TRBV19,14,CASSIGQGGETQYF
TRBV6-5,15,CASRPGVRSGNTIYF
TRBV5-4,15,CASSLGGGGNTEAFF
TRBV5-1,14,CASSLLAGTDGYTF
TRBV5-6,15,CASSSRTFLGNTIYF
TRBV27,16,CASSLRGFSSYNEQFF
TRBV5-4,16,CASSLNSGTGGNEQFF
TRBV9,13,CASSVSGNQPQHF
TRBV5-5,15,CASSLAGAGANVLTF
TRBV2,15,CASSGTGTGSSPLHF
TRBV29-1,13,CSAVSGSHGEQFF
TRBV30,13,CAWERGSYNEQFF
TRBV4-3,18,CASSQVFGAGGRSGEQYF
TRBV7-2,14,CASSLRFLQDIQYF
TRBV15,13,CATRSTGAQPQHF
TRBV10-3,16,CAISGEGRTWGNEQFF
TRBV6-6,16,CASSQAASGRSETQYF
TRBV18,14,CASSTGTGNQPQHF
TRBV7-2,18,CASSHWASRRGPFYEQYF
TRBV19,17,CASSIPQGVRSNQPQHF
TRBV20-1,13,CSASPGLNQPQHF
TRBV4-3,16,CASSQDYPMTGPEAFF
TRBV10-1,14,CASRVDRGGGEQYF
TRBV5-6,16,CASSPWTGISGNTIYF
TRBV28,16,CASSLGDRRPSETQYF
TRBV30,14,CAWSVYRGVTEAFF
TRBV6-2/TRBV6-3,15,CASSDRGTNNQPQHF
TRBV9,16,CASSAGTGMAYNEQFF
TRBV9,17,CASSISPGLARQETQYF
TRBV10-3,17,CAISQNPSAVSSYEQYF
TRBV5-1,15,CASSGGRTSTDTQYF
TRBV18,12,CASSPAGIGYTF
TRBV10-3,13,CAISGSGLETQYF